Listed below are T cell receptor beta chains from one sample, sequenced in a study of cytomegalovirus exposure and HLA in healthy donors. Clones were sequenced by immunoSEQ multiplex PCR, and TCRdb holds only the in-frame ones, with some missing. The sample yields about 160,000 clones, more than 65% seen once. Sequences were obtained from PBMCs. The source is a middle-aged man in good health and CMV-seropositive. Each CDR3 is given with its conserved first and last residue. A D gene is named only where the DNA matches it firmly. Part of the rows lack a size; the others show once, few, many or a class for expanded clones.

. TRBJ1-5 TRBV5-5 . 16 CASSSGVLGADQPQHF TGTGCCAGCAGCTCAGGAGTATTGGGGGCGGATCAGCCCCAGCATTTT
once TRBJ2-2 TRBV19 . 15 CASSRGHSNTGELFF TGTGCCAGTAGTAGGGGCCACTCGAACACCGGGGAGCTGTTTTTT
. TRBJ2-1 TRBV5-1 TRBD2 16 CASSPLTGGTYNEQFF TGCGCCAGCAGCCCCTTGACGGGAGGGACTTACAATGAGCAGTTCTTC
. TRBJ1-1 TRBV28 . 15 CASFSLTREDTEAFF TGTGCCAGCTTTTCTCTCACTAGGGAGGACACTGAAGCTTTCTTT
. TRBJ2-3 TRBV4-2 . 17 CARPAFYLGSSTDTQYF TGTGCCAGGCCCGCATTTTACCTGGGCTCTAGCACAGATACGCAGTATTTT
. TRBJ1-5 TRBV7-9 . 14 CASSLAGNNQPQHF TGTGCCAGCAGCTTAGCGGGCAACAATCAGCCCCAGCATTTT
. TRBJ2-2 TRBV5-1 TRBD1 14 CASSPGTGTGELFF TGCGCCAGCAGCCCCGGGACAGGGACCGGGGAGCTGTTTTTT
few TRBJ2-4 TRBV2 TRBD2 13 CASSEGGGAIQYF TGTGCCAGCAGTGAAGGGGGAGGGGCGATTCAGTACTTC
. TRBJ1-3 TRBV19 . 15 CASSNPRGTGNTIYF TGTGCCAGTAGCAACCCCAGGGGAACTGGAAACACCATATATTTT
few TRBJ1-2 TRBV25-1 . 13 CASSRTGDYGYTF TGTGCCAGCAGTCGAACGGGGGACTATGGCTACACCTTC
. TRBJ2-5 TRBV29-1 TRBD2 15 CSSFGGVVFQETQYF TGCAGCTCGTTTGGGGGGGTGGTATTCCAAGAGACCCAGTACTTC
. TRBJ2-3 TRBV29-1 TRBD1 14 CSASTGLSTDTQYF TGCAGCGCTTCGACAGGGCTCAGCACAGATACGCAGTATTTT
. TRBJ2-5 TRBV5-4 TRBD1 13 CASSGDRTKAQYF TGTGCCAGCAGCGGGGACAGGACCAAGGCCCAGTACTTC
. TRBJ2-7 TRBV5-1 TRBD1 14 CASSFGQGVYEQYF TGCGCCAGCAGCTTCGGACAGGGGGTCTACGAGCAGTACTTC
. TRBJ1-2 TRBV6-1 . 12 CASSDSVGGYTF TGTGCCAGCAGTGATTCGGTGGGCGGCTACACCTTC
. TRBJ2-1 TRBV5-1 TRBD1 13 CASSPGQGNEQFF TGCGCCAGCAGCCCTGGACAGGGGAATGAGCAGTTCTTC
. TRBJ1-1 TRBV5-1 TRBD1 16 CASSVGTGGVNTEAFF TGCGCCAGCAGCGTCGGGACAGGGGGCGTGAACACTGAAGCTTTCTTT
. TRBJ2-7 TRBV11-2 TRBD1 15 CASSYGTGPSYEQYF TGTGCCAGCAGCTACGGGACAGGGCCTTCCTACGAGCAGTACTTC
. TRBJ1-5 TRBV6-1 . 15 CASAQEGGYNQPQHF TGTGCCAGCGCTCAAGAGGGCGGGTACAATCAGCCCCAGCATTTT
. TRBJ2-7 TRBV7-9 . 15 CASSPGDGLYYEQYF TGTGCCAGCAGCCCGGGGGACGGATTATACTACGAGCAGTACTTC
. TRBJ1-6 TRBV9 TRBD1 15 CASSTRTGDNSPLHF TGTGCCAGCAGCACCCGGACAGGGGATAATTCACCCCTCCACTTT
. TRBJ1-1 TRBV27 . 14 CASNSFPEQGAAFF TGTGCCAGCAATTCTTTCCCGGAACAGGGAGCTGCTTTCTTT
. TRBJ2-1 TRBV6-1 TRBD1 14 CASKEGQGYNEQFF TGTGCCAGCAAGGAGGGACAGGGTTACAATGAGCAGTTCTTC
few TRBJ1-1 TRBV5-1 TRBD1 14 CASSRDRANTEAFF TGCGCCAGCAGCCGGGACAGGGCGAACACTGAAGCTTTCTTT
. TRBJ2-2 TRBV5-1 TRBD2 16 CASSSLAGGHTGELFF TGCGCCAGCAGCTCACTAGCGGGAGGGCACACCGGGGAGCTGTTTTTT
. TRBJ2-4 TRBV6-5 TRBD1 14 CASSSSGTGNIQYF TGTGCCAGCAGTTCCTCGGGGACAGGGAACATTCAGTACTTC
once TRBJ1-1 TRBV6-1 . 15 CASSELWGGGKGAFF TGTGCCAGCAGTGAATTATGGGGTGGGGGGAAGGGAGCTTTCTTT
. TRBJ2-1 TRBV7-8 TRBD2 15 CASSLGTSGSHEQFF TGTGCCAGCAGCTTAGGGACTAGCGGGAGCCATGAGCAGTTCTTC
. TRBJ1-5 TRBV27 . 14 CASSETGSGQPQHF TGTGCCAGCAGTGAAACAGGGTCGGGCCAGCCCCAGCATTTT
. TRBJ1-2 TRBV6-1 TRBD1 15 CASSEFGNRGYGYTF TGTGCCAGCAGTGAATTTGGCAACAGGGGTTATGGCTACACCTTC
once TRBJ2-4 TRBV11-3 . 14 CASSPDYYGNIQYF TGTGCCAGCAGCCCCGACTACTATGGCAACATTCAGTACTTC
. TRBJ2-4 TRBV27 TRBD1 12 CASRGQGNIQYF TGTGCCAGCAGGGGACAGGGAAACATTCAGTACTTC
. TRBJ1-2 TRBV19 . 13 CASSMRPDRGYTF TGTGCCAGTAGTATGCGGCCCGATAGGGGCTACACCTTC
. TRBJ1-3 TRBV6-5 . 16 CASSSRQRLSGNTIYF TGTGCCAGCAGTTCTCGACAGCGCCTCTCTGGAAACACCATATATTTT
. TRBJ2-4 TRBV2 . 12 CASKRAGDIQYF TGTGCCAGCAAACGGGCCGGGGACATTCAGTACTTC
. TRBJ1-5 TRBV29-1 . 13 CSVEAGPNQPQHF TGCAGCGTTGAGGCTGGCCCAAATCAGCCCCAGCATTTT
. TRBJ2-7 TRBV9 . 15 CASSVSFGQVYEQYF TGTGCCAGCAGCGTAAGTTTTGGCCAGGTCTACGAGCAGTACTTC
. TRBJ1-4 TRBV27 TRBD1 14 CASSTQRQGEKLFF TGTGCCAGCAGTACCCAGAGACAGGGTGAAAAACTGTTTTTT
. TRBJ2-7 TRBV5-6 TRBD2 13 CASSWGGIYEQYF TGTGCCAGCAGCTGGGGGGGGATCTACGAGCAGTACTTC
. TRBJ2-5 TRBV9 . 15 CASSRTPQGSETQYF TGTGCCAGCAGCCGAACCCCTCAGGGATCCGAGACCCAGTACTTC
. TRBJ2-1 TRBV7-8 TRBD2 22 CASSLIPGLAGGLRSPNNEQFF TGTGCCAGCAGCTTAATCCCCGGACTAGCGGGAGGGCTTAGATCTCCTAACAATGAGCAGTTCTTC
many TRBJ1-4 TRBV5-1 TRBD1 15 CASATTGGTNEKLFF TGCGCCAGCGCCACCACAGGGGGGACTAATGAAAAACTGTTTTTT
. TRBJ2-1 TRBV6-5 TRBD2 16 CASSSKLAGGVNEQFF TGTGCCAGCAGTTCCAAACTAGCGGGAGGGGTCAATGAGCAGTTCTTC
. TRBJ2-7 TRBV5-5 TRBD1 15 CASSLLPGTAYEQYF TGTGCCAGCAGCTTACTACCCGGGACAGCATACGAGCAGTACTTC
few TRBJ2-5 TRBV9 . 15 CASSVSGQRYETQYF TGTGCCAGCAGCGTAAGCGGTCAGAGGTATGAGACCCAGTACTTC
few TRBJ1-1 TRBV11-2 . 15 CASSLSTGRNTEAFF TGTGCCAGCAGCTTAAGTACAGGGCGGAACACTGAAGCTTTCTTT
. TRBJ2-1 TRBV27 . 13 CASSLSRGNEQFF TGTGCCAGCAGTTTATCAAGGGGCAATGAGCAGTTCTTC
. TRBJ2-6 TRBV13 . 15 CASSSQGPGANVLTF TGTGCCAGCAGCTCTCAGGGTCCTGGGGCCAACGTCCTGACTTTC
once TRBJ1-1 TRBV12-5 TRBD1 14 CASGAGGSNTEAFF TGTGCTAGTGGGGCAGGGGGCTCAAACACTGAAGCTTTCTTT